A single sample gave rise to the 30 T cell receptor beta chains below, sequenced in a study of blood T cells in healthy people across ages (dated by TCRdb to between 2014 and 2017). The method behind the library was 5' RACE. Sequencing was performed on an Illumina HiSeq 2500. A second PCR of roughly 7 to 12 cycles was run with a J-beta primer mix and a sample-barcoded 5' primer. TCRdb ran its own pipeline on the public reads, namely fastp trimming at Q25 and MiXCR clone calling, and kept in-frame beta chains. Records with the same CDR3 protein are collapsed into one entry carrying the most frequent genes and DNA. The sample data list around 800,000 distinct CDR3 sequences, and under 45% of these were observed just once. The top ten hold roughly 18% of the sample. Sequenced material: blood. These receptors originate from a man aged 55-75 years in good health.

Notes on this clonotype: This may be a read error: a much more frequent sequence differs by one nucleotide. J is TRBJ2-7 and V is TRBV6-2 or TRBV6-3, with 7 nucleotides matching TRBD1. The DNA end is more similar to TRBJ2-5, so the J call may be wrong. This CDR3 region has 14 residues. Germline V gene sequence: CDR1 MNHEY, CDR2 SVGEGT. This chain's CDR3 is CASSPGQAQGTQYF. CDR3 sequence (DNA): TGTGCCAGCAGTCCTGGACAGGCCCAAGGGACCCAGTACTTC.

The chain uses TRBV6-6 and TRBJ2-7; maybe TRBD2 (5 bases). Trimming removed 0 bases from V and 12 bases from J, with 27 bases in between. This CDR3 contains 17 residues. Germline V gives CDR1 MNHNY, CDR2 SVGAGI (reference sequence). In DNA, the CDR3 is TGTGCCAGCAGTTACTCGATGACACCTCTAGCCAAAAACATTCGGTACTTC. Its protein is CASSYSMTPLAKNIRYF.

The V and J genes are TRBV20-1 and TRBJ2-5; 10 bases are shared with TRBD1. With V trimmed by 5 bases and J by 11 bases, 11 bases remained unmatched. This CDR3 contains 13 residues. CDR1 and CDR2 (germline): DFQATT, SNEGSKA (reference sequence). CDR3 in DNA: TGCAGTGCTGTCGACAGGGGGCGTAGGGAGCAGTACTTC. Its protein is CSAVDRGRREQYF.

The rearrangement joins TRBV18 to TRBJ2-7; the match to TRBD1 covers 8 bases. The end of the DNA aligns better with TRBJ2-5, so the J call may be wrong. CDR1 KGHSH and CDR2 LQKENI come from the germline V gene. The length of the CDR3 is 18 residues. The CDR3 is CASSPGDRGGVEQETQYF. CDR3 sequence (DNA): TGTGCCAGCTCACCTGGAGACAGGGGAGGAGTGGAACAAGAGACCCAGTACTTC.

This chain joins TRBV20-1 and TRBJ1-4, with a tentative D call TRBD1 (5 bases). Trimming left V 5 bases short and J 8 bases short, with 15 bases between. This CDR3 has 13 amino acids. Germline CDR1 and CDR2: DFQATT and SNEGSKA (reference sequence). The CDR3 DNA follows: TGCAGTGCTTGGCGGCAGGGCGAAGAAAAACTGTTTTTT. Residues: CSAWRQGEEKLFF.

Points on this clonotype: A much larger clone sits a single nucleotide away, making a read error possible. The chain uses TRBV24-1 and TRBJ1-5, with a weak D call TRBD1 (5 bases). V shed 10 bases and J shed 5 bases, with 26 bases lying between them. CDR1 KGHDR and CDR2 SFDVKD come from the germline V gene. The CDR3 has 17 residues. Here the CDR3 DNA reads TGTGCCACTCCACAGGAATCTCAAGATAATGGGGATCAGCCCCAGCATTTT. Protein: CATPQESQDNGDQPQHF.

The V gene is TRBV29-1, the J gene TRBJ2-7; D remains unclear. The CDR3 has 11 amino acids. Germline CDR1 SQVTM, CDR2 ANQGSEA. The V gene lost 6 bases and the J gene lost 3 bases, with 9 bases spanning the gap. CDR3 residues: CSVRRNYEQYF. CDR3 coding DNA: TGCAGCGTGCGGCGCAACTACGAGCAGTACTTC.

As to this clonotype: At one end, the junction sequence differs from germline, possibly due to a read error. V and J are TRBV5-1 and TRBJ1-4, with D unresolved. The CDR3 totals 13 residues. Germline V CDR1 and CDR2: SGHRS, YFSETQ. CDR3: CASSLAPQEKLFF. In DNA form, the CDR3 reads TGTGCCAGCAGCTTGGCACCCCAAGAAAAACTGTTTTTT.

This rearrangement joins TRBV2 to TRBJ2-6; 8 bases are a match to TRBD1. The junction had 11 bases not matched to a gene; V was cut back by 2 bases and J by 2 bases. The CDR3 covers 19 residues. In germline, CDR1 is SNHLY, CDR2 FYNNEI. The CDR3 region is CASSEPEDRDGPGANVLTF. In DNA, the CDR3 is TGTGCCAGCAGTGAACCCGAGGACAGGGATGGGCCTGGGGCCAACGTCCTGACTTTC.

The sample holds a few counts of this clonotype. The rearrangement uses TRBV15 and TRBJ2-1, with D possibly matching TRBD2 (7 bases). This CDR3 has 14 amino acids. V was shortened by 8 bases and J by 7 bases, with 18 bases between the two germline ends. Germline CDR1 is LNHNV and CDR2 is YYDKDF (reference sequence). DNA for the CDR3: TGTGCCACCCGTTTTGGGGGGGCGGGGAATGAGCAGTTCTTC. Its translation is CATRFGGAGNEQFF. The full variable domain, with the rest looked up from reference TRBV15 and TRBJ2-1, is DAMVIQNPRYQVTQFGKPVTLSCSQTLNHNVMYWYQQKSSQAPKLLFHYYDKDFNNEADTPDNFQSRRPNTSFCFLDIRSPGLGDTAMYLCATRFGGAGNEQFFGPGTRLTVL.

This chain uses TRBV28 with TRBJ2-7, with TRBD1 matching over 8 bases. Germline CDR1 reads MDHEN; CDR2 reads SYDVKM. There are 14 residues in the CDR3. V was pared by 6 bases and J by 1 base, with 5 bases of the junction left unmatched. This CDR3 is CASRSNRGSYEQYF. DNA for the CDR3: TGTGCCAGCAGGTCAAACAGGGGGTCCTACGAGCAGTACTTC.

V gene TRBV19 combines with J gene TRBJ1-5; TRBD1 agrees at 9 bases. Germline V gene data show CDR1 as LNHDA and CDR2 as SQIVND (reference sequence). This CDR3 is built from 16 residues. The V segment lost 3 bases and the J segment 4 bases; nucleotides outside the gene matches: 7. CDR3 DNA sequence: TGTGCCAGTAGTATTTCCCCGGACAGGGGAAATCAGCCCCAGCATTTT. Its translation is CASSISPDRGNQPQHF.

The chain joins TRBV4-3 to TRBJ2-1; 7 bases are a match to TRBD1. CDR3 length: 16 residues. Germline CDR1 reads LGHNA; CDR2 reads YSLEER. V lost 0 bases and J lost 10; bases outside the gene matches: 12. The CDR3 DNA is TGCGCCAGCAGCCAAGATTTACCAGGGGGTAGCTACGAGCAGTTCTTC. Protein product: CASSQDLPGGSYEQFF.

The rearrangement joins TRBV6-2 or TRBV6-3 to TRBJ1-2; TRBD1 aligns across 7 bases. Germline V gene sequence: CDR1 MNHEY, CDR2 SVGEGT. The CDR3 contains 17 residues. Trimming cost V 4 bases and J 8 bases; bases outside gene matches: 19. CDR3 region: CASSSGVRGILRGGYTF. For the CDR3, the DNA is TGTGCCAGCAGTTCCGGAGTCAGGGGGATCCTCAGGGGCGGCTACACCTTC.

This clonotype was seen repeatedly, ten times or more. The chain links TRBV6-5 to TRBJ2-1; TRBD2 matches 11 bases. The CDR3 sequence is 18 residues long. CDR1 is MNHEY, CDR2 SVGAGI, per germline. With V trimmed by 0 bases and J by 6 bases, 10 bases remained unmatched. The CDR3 here is CASSYSIVGLAAGNEQFF. CDR3 DNA sequence: TGTGCCAGCAGTTACTCGATTGTGGGACTAGCGGCGGGCAATGAGCAGTTCTTC.

As to this clonotype: Given a much more abundant clone one base away, this may be a read error. The chain is built from TRBV24-1 and TRBJ2-1, with D unresolved. The J call is in doubt because the DNA end fits TRBJ2-7 better. Germline CDR1 and CDR2: KGHDR and SFDVKD. The CDR3 is 12 amino acids. The CDR3 bases are TGTGCCACCAGTGGTTCCTACAATGAGCAGTACTTC. Translating it yields CATSGSYNEQYF.

This clonotype was observed a few times. The chain uses TRBV12-3 or TRBV12-4 and TRBJ1-2; TRBD1 matches 7 bases. The CDR3 runs 15 residues. With 3 bases clipped from V and 5 bases from J, the junction kept 9 bases outside the gene matches. This CDR3 is CASSLVRDSRYGYTF. The DNA for the CDR3 is TGTGCCAGCAGTTTGGTTAGGGACAGCCGATATGGCTACACCTTC.

The sample holds a few counts of this clonotype. This chain links TRBV9 with TRBJ2-1; 8 bases map to TRBD2. The CDR3 is 15 residues long. The junction had 4 bases not matched to a gene; V was cut back by 1 base and J by 4 bases. Germline-derived CDR1 and CDR2 are SGDLS and YYNGEE. The chain's CDR3 is CASSVSRGGYNEQFF. CDR3 coding DNA: TGTGCCAGCAGCGTAAGCCGCGGGGGGTACAATGAGCAGTTCTTC.

This clonotype has only a few counts. The chain couples TRBV28 to TRBJ2-7; the match to TRBD2 covers 11 bases. The end of the DNA is better explained by TRBJ2-5, so the J call may be wrong. Germline-derived CDR1 and CDR2 are MDHEN and SYDVKM. The CDR3 runs to 14 residues. The CDR3 reads CASRGTSGLETQYF. Written as DNA, the CDR3 is TGTGCCAGCAGAGGGACTAGCGGCTTGGAGACCCAGTACTTC.

Turning to this clonotype: A much larger clone differs from this one at a single base, so this may be a read error. The gene calls are TRBV20-1 and TRBJ2-5, with D possibly called TRBD1 or TRBD2 (6 bases each). The germline gives CDR1 DFQATT, CDR2 SNEGSKA (reference sequence). The CDR3 extends over 14 amino acids. The CDR3 sequence: CGARVLATGETQYF. The CDR3 region has the DNA TGCGGTGCTAGGGTCCTAGCGACAGGAGAGACCCAGTACTTC.

The rearrangement uses TRBV14 and TRBJ2-7; TRBD1 might be the D (6 bases). V was trimmed by 0 bases and J by 0 bases, leaving 12 bases between them. The CDR3 is made up of 16 amino acids. CDR1 SGHDN and CDR2 FVKESK come from the germline V gene. The DNA of the CDR3 is TGTGCCAGCAGCCAAGATCTGCGCAGGGGCTCCTACGAGCAGTACTTC. This codes for CASSQDLRRGSYEQYF.

CDR3 protein: CASSSTQYF. For the CDR3, the DNA is TGCGCCAGCAGCTCGACCCAGTACTTC. The V call is TRBV5-1, the J call TRBJ2-5, with no clear D. The germline V and J ends were trimmed by 3 bases and 7 bases, with 1 base remaining between them. The CDR3 spans 9 residues. CDR1 is SGHRS and CDR2 is YFSETQ in the germline V gene.

Here the CDR3 DNA reads TGTGCCAGCAGTTTCACAGGGTTTAATTCACCCCTCCACTTT. As protein: CASSFTGFNSPLHF. This sequence joins TRBV6-6 and TRBJ1-6; tentatively, D is TRBD1 (6 bases). There are 14 residues in the CDR3. Trimming stripped 4 bases from V and 6 bases from J, with 10 bases between. Germline V lookup: CDR1 MNHNY, CDR2 SVGAGI (reference sequence).

This chain connects TRBV5-1 to TRBJ2-7, with 10 nucleotides matching TRBD2. V shed 3 bases, J shed 0 bases, and the junction held 3 bases outside the gene matches. The germline V gene encodes CDR1 SGHRS and CDR2 YFSETQ. This CDR3 contains 15 residues. For the CDR3, the DNA is TGCGCCAGCAGCTCGTCTAGCGGGAGCTCCTACGAGCAGTACTTC. As protein: CASSSSSGSSYEQYF.

The V gene is TRBV6-1, the J gene TRBJ1-6; TRBD1 matches at 8 bases. Trimming removed 4 bases from V and 9 bases from J; junction bases left unmatched: 2. The CDR3 is 13 amino acids. Germline V gene lookup returns CDR1 MNHNS and CDR2 SASEGT. CDR3 loop: CASSGTGTSPLHF. CDR3 DNA sequence: TGTGCCAGCAGTGGGACAGGGACTTCACCCCTCCACTTT.

This chain joins TRBV5-6 and TRBJ2-1; 10 bases are shared with TRBD1. Matching the DNA end better, TRBJ2-7 makes the J call doubtful. CDR3 length: 16 residues. Germline V gives CDR1 SGHDT, CDR2 YYEEEE. This CDR3 is CASSLMGQGIAYEQYF. The CDR3, as DNA: TGTGCCAGCAGCTTGATGGGACAGGGGATAGCCTACGAGCAGTACTTC.

The sample holds a few counts of this clonotype. The chain is built from TRBV6-5 and TRBJ2-5; 8 bases agree with TRBD2. The DNA matches TRBJ2-7 better at its end, which makes the J call doubtful. The CDR3 is made up of 13 amino acids. Germline CDR1 reads MNHEY; CDR2 reads SVGAGI. The CDR3 is CASKSAGGREQYF. The CDR3, as DNA: TGTGCCAGCAAGTCCGCGGGGGGACGCGAGCAGTACTTC.

This clonotype was picked up a small number of times. V gene TRBV2 combines with J gene TRBJ2-1; D may be TRBD2 (5 bases). V lost 6 bases, J lost 15 bases, and 15 bases lay in between. This CDR3 has 11 residues. Germline CDR1 reads SNHLY; CDR2 reads FYNNEI. CDR3 nucleotide sequence: TGTGCCAGCAGGGCCGGGATCCTATCGTTCTTC. Amino acids: CASRAGILSFF.

This clonotype was recorded many times. This rearrangement joins TRBV27 to TRBJ2-7, with a weak D call TRBD1 (5 bases). In germline, CDR1 is MNHEY, CDR2 SMNVEV (reference sequence). Trimming removed 5 bases at V and 1 base at J, with 9 bases between. The length of the CDR3 is 13 residues. The CDR3 sequence is CASSHGASYEQYF. DNA of the CDR3: TGTGCCAGCAGTCATGGGGCTTCCTACGAGCAGTACTTC.

This clonotype was seen only a few times. The chain links TRBV15 to TRBJ2-7; D not resolved. This CDR3 is built from 14 residues. Germline CDR1 is LNHNV and CDR2 is YYDKDF (reference sequence). V lost 0 bases and J lost 3, with 9 bases in between. In DNA, the CDR3 is TGTGCCACCAGCAGAGAGACAATTTTCTACGAGCAGTACTTC. This encodes CATSRETIFYEQYF.